This T cell receptor beta chain was recovered during a study of T cell responses to AZD1222 COVID-19 vaccine. The study, taken as a whole, reports: Repertoire samples came only from after the peak T cell response. Among the donors, most were white British and more were female, and clonal diversity was possibly underestimated. The span of vaccine-associated CD4 TCRs extended across spike, with dominance at 160-218 and 743-854. Only six or seven AZD1222 recipients tested seropositive at baseline.

Only a few counts were recorded for this clone. What it binds is not known. Generated by immunoSEQ multiplex PCR, the TCRdb table keeps only in-frame clones and is missing some. Among about 130,000 clones listed, 88% were seen once. Germline V gives CDR1 LNHDA, CDR2 SQIVND (reference sequence). The V gene end was trimmed by 6 bases and the J gene end by 0 bases; junction bases not matched to a gene: 12. The CDR3 loop spans 17 amino acids. The sequence was obtained from an adult in good health. The material was peripheral blood, obtained on day 0 of AZD1222 vaccination. This rearrangement joins TRBV19 to TRBJ1-2, with 8 nucleotides matching TRBD1. The CDR3 DNA is TGTGCCAGTAGGGCCAGGGGGCAAGTAGGTACTAACTATGGCTACACCTTC. It specifies CASRARGQVGTNYGYTF.